One sample yielded the 12 T cell receptor beta chains listed below, sequenced in a study of PD-L1 blockade in urothelial cancer. Generated by immunoSEQ multiplex PCR, the TCRdb table keeps only in-frame clones and is missing some. The sample lists some 97,000 clones, around 90% occurring once. This material consisted of PBMCs, taken around atezolizumab (anti-PD-L1) treatment. Every receptor here comes from a woman of 80 years or more with urothelial cancer.

V gene TRBV11-2 combines with J gene TRBJ2-7, with 9 bases that match TRBD2. From germline, CDR1 is SGHAT and CDR2 FQNNGV. CDR3 size: 17 residues. The J segment lost 1 base and the V segment lost 0 bases, leaving 7 bases of the junction unmatched. Here the CDR3 DNA reads TGTGCCAGCAGCTTAGATCGGGGGACTAGCAGTTCCTACGAGCAGTACTTC. It specifies CASSLDRGTSSSYEQYF.

This clone occurred once. V gene TRBV28 combines with J gene TRBJ1-5; TRBD1 might be the D (6 bases). The V gene's germline CDR1 is MDHEN and CDR2 SYDVKM. Trimming shortened V by 6 bases and J by 2 bases, and 14 bases separated the two germline ends. This CDR3 contains 15 residues. The CDR3 region has the DNA TGTGCCAGCAGCCTGGGTCCAGGGGGCAATCAGCCCCAGCATTTT. Its translation: CASSLGPGGNQPQHF.

This chain connects TRBV28 to TRBJ2-7; D is possibly TRBD1 (6 bases). Per germline, CDR1 MDHEN and CDR2 SYDVKM. The CDR3 runs to 13 residues. V lost 3 bases and J lost 2, with 8 bases in between. The CDR3 DNA follows: TGTGCCAGCAGTTTCCAGGGGCCCTACGAGCAGTACTTC. Protein product: CASSFQGPYEQYF.

In this sample, this clone turned up once. This sequence joins TRBV11-2 and TRBJ1-2; TRBD1 agrees at 7 bases. The CDR3 consists of 12 residues. Germline V gene data show CDR1 as SGHAT and CDR2 as FQNNGV. Germline trimming cut 5 bases from V and 8 bases from J; bases unmatched to any gene: 5. The CDR3 coding sequence is TGTGCCAGCAGCCAGACAGGGAACGGCTACACCTTC. Its protein product is CASSQTGNGYTF.

The chain recombines TRBV5-6 with TRBJ1-2; TRBD1 is a possible D gene (6 bases). Between the trimmed V and J ends, which lost 2 bases and 8 bases, there was a span of 16 bases. The CDR3 consists of 14 residues. Germline loops: CDR1 SGHDT, CDR2 YYEEEE. The CDR3 loop is CASSLSRGQGGYTF. The DNA for the CDR3 is TGTGCCAGCAGCTTATCCAGGGGACAAGGGGGCTACACCTTC.

The chain carries TRBV12-2 and TRBJ2-7; the DNA was not used to check the table's D call, TRBD2. TRBV12-2 constitutes a pseudogene. The CDR3 consists of 16 residues. The CDR3 DNA is TGTGCAAGTCGCTTAGGGGTTAGCGGGAAGATCGACGAGCAGTACTTC. This encodes CASRLGVSGKIDEQYF.

The rearrangement joins TRBV5-1 to TRBJ2-7, with TRBD1 identical over 10 bases. Germline lookup yields CDR1 SGHRS and CDR2 YFSETQ. The CDR3 is made up of 15 amino acids. With V trimmed by 0 bases and J by 4 bases, 4 bases remained unmatched. This chain's CDR3 is CASSLVGGQGYEQYF. Written as DNA, the CDR3 is TGCGCCAGCAGCTTGGTGGGGGGACAGGGGTACGAGCAGTACTTC.

This chain joins TRBV6-5 and TRBJ2-3, with a possible D match to TRBD1 (6 bases). The germline V gene encodes CDR1 MNHEY and CDR2 SVGAGI. Trimming left V 5 bases short and J 0 bases short, with 12 bases between. The CDR3 totals 15 residues. This chain's CDR3 is CASSNQGSSTDTQYF. The CDR3, as DNA: TGTGCCAGCAGTAACCAGGGGTCCAGCACAGATACGCAGTATTTT.

This clone appeared a single time. The rearrangement uses TRBV27 and TRBJ2-7; 8 bases align to TRBD2. Losses at the gene ends were 3 bases for V and 6 bases for J; bases not matched to a gene: 10. The CDR3 extends over 15 amino acids. Germline CDR1 is MNHEY and CDR2 is SMNVEV (reference sequence). DNA of the CDR3: TGTGCCAGCAGTTTGCTAGCGGGCTCCCTCTCCGAGCAGTACTTC. Protein: CASSLLAGSLSEQYF.

V usage is TRBV7-3 and J usage is TRBJ2-3; 8 bases are a match to TRBD2. The CDR3 length is 14 residues. Germline V gene lookup returns CDR1 SGHTA and CDR2 FQGTGA. The junction had 0 bases not matched to a gene; V was cut back by 3 bases and J by 1 base. The CDR3 coding sequence is TGTGCCAGCAGCTTCGGGGGGGGCACAGATACGCAGTATTTT. Protein product: CASSFGGGTDTQYF.

This clone was found once. The CDR3 sequence: CASSRGRHHEQFF. CDR3 nucleotides: TGTGCCAGCAGCAGGGGTAGGCACCATGAGCAGTTCTTC. This chain joins TRBV6-1 and TRBJ2-1; a possible D gene is TRBD1 (6 bases). The CDR3 spans 13 residues. Trimming left V 6 bases short and J 8 bases short, with 14 bases between. Germline CDR1 and CDR2: MNHNS and SASEGT.

About this clone itself: One junction end does not reproduce the germline sequence, and a read error may be involved. V and J are TRBV4-1 and TRBJ1-1, with a weak D call TRBD1 (6 bases). Germline V gene lookup returns CDR1 MGHRA and CDR2 YSYEKL. This CDR3 contains 15 residues. CDR3 in amino acids: CASGIGGDLKTEAFF. The CDR3 nucleotides are TGCGCCAGCGGGATAGGGGGGGACCTGAAGACTGAAGCTTTCTTT.